A selection of T cell receptor beta chains follows, all from one sample in a study of technical replicates of blood from four donors. TCRdb keeps only in-frame clones here, not all; method: immunoSEQ multiplex PCR. The sample consists of about 59,000 clones, roughly 95% of them appearing once. Sequencing was performed on PBMCs. All receptors derive from a human donor in good health. Some clones in this sample may be carry-over from other donors' samples. The CDR3 runs from the conserved cysteine through the conserved F or W. D genes are given only for firm matches. Size is stated for part of the rows, as once, few or many counts, or as a class when the clone is expanded.

>-|TRBJ2-7|TRBV10-3|-
CATGGYSYEQYF
TGTGCCACCGGGGGTTACTCCTACGAGCAGTACTTC
>-|TRBJ1-2|TRBV19|once
CASSIAQGNYGYTF
TGTGCCAGTAGTATTGCGCAGGGAAACTATGGCTACACCTTC
>TRBD1|TRBJ1-1|TRBV7-8|-
CASSFGTGDTEAFF
TGTGCCAGCAGCTTTGGGACAGGGGACACTGAAGCTTTCTTT
>-|TRBJ2-3|TRBV6-1|-
CASSPVQVDTQYF
TGTGCCAGCAGCCCCGTCCAGGTTGATACGCAGTATTTT
>TRBD2|TRBJ2-1|TRBV7-9|-
CASSSSSGGYNEQFF
TGTGCCAGCAGCTCATCTAGCGGGGGCTACAATGAGCAGTTCTTC
>TRBD1|TRBJ1-6|TRBV27|-
CASSKGTAGNSPLHF
TGTGCCAGCAGCAAAGGGACAGCGGGCAATTCACCCCTCCACTTT
>TRBD1|TRBJ1-4|TRBV5-5|-
CASRNGQGRNEKLFF
TGTGCCAGCAGGAACGGACAGGGTCGGAATGAAAAACTGTTTTTT
>-|TRBJ2-1|TRBV28|-
CASSLGGSSNEQFF
TGTGCCAGCAGTTTAGGTGGGAGCTCCAATGAGCAGTTCTTC
>TRBD2|TRBJ2-7|TRBV9|-
CASSPRTSGSRHEQYF
TGTGCCAGCAGCCCGAGGACTAGCGGGAGTCGGCACGAGCAGTACTTC
>-|TRBJ1-1|TRBV18|few
CASSSGAGRRGEAFF
TGTGCCAGCTCATCAGGCGCGGGGCGGAGGGGTGAAGCTTTCTTT
>TRBD1|TRBJ1-1|TRBV18|-
CASSRTGGAEAFF
TGTGCCAGCTCACGAACAGGGGGCGCGGAAGCTTTCTTT
>-|TRBJ2-3|TRBV9|-
CASSVVTRDTQYF
TGTGCCAGCAGCGTCGTAACTAGAGATACGCAGTATTTT
>TRBD2|TRBJ2-7|TRBV9|-
CASSLAGGLYEQYF
TGTGCCAGCAGTTTAGCGGGGGGGCTCTACGAGCAGTACTTC
>TRBD2|TRBJ2-5|TRBV5-1|once
CASKPGGGRETQYF
TGCGCCAGCAAGCCCGGGGGAGGGCGGGAGACCCAGTACTTC
>-|TRBJ2-6|TRBV5-1|-
CASSLGTAGANVLTF
TGCGCCAGCAGCTTGGGGACTGCTGGGGCCAACGTCCTGACTTTC
>-|TRBJ1-3|TRBV5-4|-
CASSLTHGSGNTIYF
TGTGCCAGCAGCTTGACGCACGGCTCTGGAAACACCATATATTTT
>TRBD1|TRBJ2-7|TRBV5-8|-
CASSWAGTASYEQYF
TGTGCCAGCAGCTGGGCCGGGACAGCGAGCTACGAGCAGTACTTC
>TRBD1|TRBJ1-2|TRBV6-6|-
CASSRTGEGGYTF
TGTGCCAGCAGCCGAACAGGGGAAGGTGGCTACACCTTC
>TRBD1|TRBJ1-4|TRBV9|-
CASSSGQAGNEKLFF
TGTGCCAGCAGCTCAGGACAGGCTGGAAATGAAAAACTGTTTTTT
>-|TRBJ1-2|TRBV6-1|-
CAGGRGTNYGYTF
TGTGCCGGAGGCAGGGGTACTAACTATGGCTACACCTTC
>TRBD2|TRBJ2-1|TRBV30|-
CAWTRTSGGYNEQFF
TGTGCCTGGACCCGAACTAGCGGGGGGTACAATGAGCAGTTCTTC
>TRBD1|TRBJ2-2|TRBV19|-
CASTRPGTGGRELFF
TGTGCCAGTACCAGGCCCGGGACAGGGGGCCGGGAGCTGTTTTTT
>-|TRBJ2-3|TRBV7-9|-
CASSLLAGRTDTQYF
TGTGCCAGCAGCTTACTTGCGGGCCGCACAGATACGCAGTATTTT
>TRBD2|TRBJ2-7|TRBV5-1|-
CASRWIAGGSYEQYF
TGCGCCAGCAGATGGATAGCGGGGGGTTCCTACGAGCAGTACTTC
>TRBD2|TRBJ2-2|TRBV10-3|-
CAISATSGAGTGELFF
TGTGCCATCAGTGCAACTAGCGGGGCGGGCACCGGGGAGCTGTTTTTT
>-|TRBJ1-1|TRBV10-3|-
CAITLGGEGFGGVAFF
TGTGCCATCACGCTGGGGGGGGAAGGTTTCGGCGGAGTGGCTTTCTTT
>-|TRBJ2-2|TRBV2|-
CASSAQGLPGELFF
TGTGCCAGCAGCGCCCAAGGACTGCCGGGGGAGCTGTTTTTT
>-|TRBJ2-5|TRBV18|-
CASLDRLQETQYF
TGTGCCAGCTTGGACAGATTACAAGAGACCCAGTACTTC
>TRBD2|TRBJ2-2|TRBV13|-
CASSLGFWTSGNTGELFF
TGTGCCAGCAGCTTAGGTTTTTGGACTAGCGGGAACACCGGGGAGCTGTTTTTT
>TRBD1|TRBJ2-3|TRBV30|-
CAWSIDRADTQYF
TGTGCCTGGAGTATCGACAGGGCAGATACGCAGTATTTT
>TRBD2|TRBJ2-3|TRBV13|once
CASSLDGGGPGTDTQYF
TGTGCCAGCAGCTTAGACGGGGGGGGCCCGGGCACAGATACGCAGTATTTT
>TRBD2|TRBJ2-7|TRBV6-5|-
CASRAGIHEQYF
TGTGCCAGCAGAGCGGGGATCCACGAGCAGTACTTC
>TRBD1|TRBJ1-1|TRBV9|-
CASSEGPGGANTEAFF
TGTGCCAGCAGCGAGGGACCAGGGGGCGCGAACACTGAAGCTTTCTTT
>-|TRBJ2-3|TRBV6-4|-
CASSSVHQTDTQYF
TGTGCCAGCAGTTCGGTCCATCAAACAGATACGCAGTATTTT
>-|TRBJ2-3|TRBV2|-
CASSPYSGDTQYF
TGTGCCAGCAGTCCTTACAGTGGAGATACGCAGTATTTT
>TRBD1|TRBJ1-2|TRBV7-8|-
CASSRTGGNYGYTF
TGTGCCAGCAGCCGGACAGGGGGCAACTATGGCTACACCTTC
>TRBD1|TRBJ1-4|TRBV7-2|-
CASSPRQGTNEKLFF
TGTGCCAGCAGCCCCCGACAGGGGACGAATGAAAAACTGTTTTTT
>-|TRBJ2-1|TRBV4-2|-
CASSQQRGEQFF
TGTGCCAGCAGCCAACAACGGGGTGAGCAGTTCTTC
>TRBD1|TRBJ2-2|TRBV7-8|-
CASSSQGANTGELFF
TGTGCCAGCAGCTCACAGGGGGCGAACACCGGGGAGCTGTTTTTT
>-|TRBJ1-5|TRBV11-3|-
CASSPSSQPQHF
TGTGCCAGCAGCCCCTCCTCCCAGCCCCAGCATTTT
>TRBD1|TRBJ2-7|TRBV5-1|-
CASSKTGGTGTYEQYF
TGCGCCAGCAGCAAGACAGGGGGGACGGGGACCTACGAGCAGTACTTC
>TRBD2|TRBJ2-7|TRBV5-4|-
CASNKAGEAYEQYF
TGTGCCAGCAACAAAGCGGGGGAGGCCTACGAGCAGTACTTC
>-|TRBJ1-1|TRBV19|-
CASINKGRSEAFF
TGTGCCAGTATTAATAAGGGGCGTTCTGAAGCTTTCTTT
>TRBD2|TRBJ2-7|TRBV7-2|-
CASSFPGLGLAAYEQYF
TGTGCCAGCAGCTTCCCGGGCCTAGGGCTAGCGGCCTACGAGCAGTACTTC
>TRBD2|TRBJ2-1|TRBV4-3|-
CASSQEFGQGAGLGYEQFF
TGCGCCAGCAGCCAAGAGTTTGGTCAAGGAGCGGGGTTGGGGTATGAGCAGTTCTTC
>TRBD1|TRBJ2-7|TRBV19|once
CASSIGAGGEYEQYF
TGTGCCAGTAGTATTGGGGCAGGGGGAGAATACGAGCAGTACTTC
>TRBD2|TRBJ2-3|TRBV13|-
CASTSGRGDTQYF
TGTGCCAGTACTAGCGGGAGGGGAGATACGCAGTATTTT
>TRBD2|TRBJ2-6|TRBV28|few
CASRESGGSGANVLTF
TGTGCCAGCAGGGAATCGGGGGGGTCTGGGGCCAACGTCCTGACTTTC
>TRBD2|TRBJ2-5|TRBV2|-
CASSGLAGGQETQYF
TGTGCCAGCAGCGGACTAGCGGGGGGCCAAGAGACCCAGTACTTC
>-|TRBJ2-7|TRBV5-6|-
CASSAGTSEQYF
TGTGCCAGCAGCGCGGGGACTTCCGAGCAGTACTTC
>-|TRBJ1-4|TRBV5-4|-
CASSLDSSSLATNEKLFF
TGTGCCAGCAGCTTGGACAGTTCTTCGCTTGCAACTAATGAAAAACTGTTTTTT
>-|TRBJ2-6|TRBV18|-
CASSPDSPYSGANVLTF
TGTGCCAGCTCGCCAGACAGCCCCTACTCTGGGGCCAACGTCCTGACTTTC
>TRBD1|TRBJ2-7|TRBV10-3|-
CAITRGQGASYEQYF
TGTGCCATCACCCGGGGACAGGGGGCCTCCTACGAGCAGTACTTC
>-|TRBJ1-1|TRBV30|-
CAWSDKIPGPEAFF
TGTGCCTGGAGTGATAAGATCCCAGGGCCTGAAGCTTTCTTT
>-|TRBJ2-4|TRBV2|once
CASSVNSGNIQYF
TGTGCCAGCAGTGTAAACAGTGGGAACATTCAGTACTTC
>TRBD2|TRBJ2-1|TRBV4-2|many
CASSQDRTSGVYSEQFF
TGTGCCAGCAGCCAAGATAGGACTAGCGGGGTGTACAGTGAGCAGTTCTTC
>-|TRBJ1-5|TRBV6-1|-
CASDGWGGKQPQHF
TGTGCCAGCGATGGTTGGGGGGGAAAGCAGCCCCAGCATTTT
>-|TRBJ1-2|TRBV29-1|-
CSVMVGQNYGYTF
TGCAGCGTCATGGTCGGACAGAACTATGGCTACACCTTC
>-|TRBJ2-1|TRBV7-9|-
CASSPRTVRRTYNEQFF
TGTGCCAGCAGCCCGCGGACAGTCCGTCGGACCTACAATGAGCAGTTCTTC